A single sample is the source of the 16 T cell receptor beta chains below, sequenced in a study of cytomegalovirus exposure and HLA in healthy donors. Primers: 60 Vbeta forward and 13 Jbeta reverse. Clones were read by immunoSEQ multiplex PCR, and TCRdb kept only the in-frame ones, dropping some. Altogether more than 90,000 clones are present, 65% to 85% being singletons, with the ten largest covering approximately 3.9%. Sequencing used PBMCs. All receptors come from a man aged 45-65 years in good health and CMV-seronegative.

The J gene is TRBJ2-7, the V gene TRBV27; perhaps TRBD1 as D (5 bases). The CDR3 is 14 amino acids. V was pared by 7 bases and J by 2 bases, with 15 bases between. In germline, CDR1 is MNHEY, CDR2 SMNVEV (reference sequence). Here the CDR3 reads CASMSQGSPYEQYF. The CDR3 DNA reads as TGTGCCAGCATGAGCCAGGGAAGTCCCTACGAGCAGTACTTC.

This chain links TRBV6-5 with TRBJ1-1, with TRBD1 as a possible D gene (6 bases). CDR1 is MNHEY, CDR2 SVGAGI, per germline. The V end lost 8 bases, the J end lost 4 bases, and 17 bases lay between the germline ends. This CDR3 comprises 14 residues. CDR3 protein: CASVGKQGFTEAFF. The CDR3 coding sequence is TGTGCCAGCGTGGGGAAACAGGGATTCACTGAAGCTTTCTTT.

This chain uses TRBV13 with TRBJ2-3, with 7 positions matching TRBD2. The germline V gene encodes CDR1 PRHDT and CDR2 FYEKMQ (reference sequence). CDR3 length: 16 residues. Trimming at V came to 2 bases and at J to 3 bases, leaving 8 bases not matched to a gene. The chain's CDR3 is CASSLLAGASTDTQYF. In nucleotides, the CDR3 is TGTGCCAGCAGCTTACTCGCGGGAGCCAGTACAGATACGCAGTATTTT.

The gene calls are TRBV5-1 and TRBJ2-7, with D perhaps TRBD1 (6 bases). Germline V lookup: CDR1 SGHRS, CDR2 YFSETQ. With 4 bases removed from V and 6 bases from J, the gap between germline ends came to 11 bases. CDR3 length: 12 amino acids. Written as DNA, the CDR3 is TGCGCCAGCAGCCCGGACAGCCCCGAGCAGTACTTC. It encodes CASSPDSPEQYF.

V and J are TRBV6-5 and TRBJ2-7; 10 nucleotides line up with TRBD1. Germline assignment: CDR1 MNHEY and CDR2 SVGAGI. The CDR3 has 15 amino acids. J gave up 3 bases and V 5 bases, and 7 bases lay outside the gene matches. CDR3 nucleotide sequence: TGTGCCAGCAGTAGGACCGGGACAGGGGTCTACGAGCAGTACTTC. Translated, it gives CASSRTGTGVYEQYF.

This rearrangement joins TRBV5-6 to TRBJ1-1; 8 nucleotides line up with TRBD1. CDR3 length equals 14 residues. V dropped 1 base and J dropped 7; count of bases not matched to a gene: 6. Germline V gene data show CDR1 as SGHDT and CDR2 as YYEEEE. Here the CDR3 DNA reads TGTGCCAGCAGCTTGACAGGGGGTTCAGGTGAAGCTTTCTTT. This sequence encodes CASSLTGGSGEAFF.

The chain has TRBV5-1 and TRBJ2-7, with D unclear. Germline V gene lookup returns CDR1 SGHRS and CDR2 YFSETQ. With 1 base removed from V and 0 bases from J, the gap between germline ends came to 5 bases. The CDR3 has 13 residues. The CDR3 here is CASSLTGSYEQYF. The CDR3 nucleotides are TGCGCCAGCAGCTTGACGGGCTCCTACGAGCAGTACTTC.

The chain has TRBV6-5 and TRBJ1-1, with D maybe TRBD1 (5 bases). The CDR3 extends over 16 amino acids. Per germline, CDR1 MNHEY and CDR2 SVGAGI. Trimming removed 0 bases at V and 4 bases at J, with 15 bases between. The CDR3 is CASSYSMGGVGTEAFF. The CDR3 DNA follows: TGTGCCAGCAGTTACTCGATGGGGGGGGTAGGCACTGAAGCTTTCTTT.

V usage is TRBV19 and J usage is TRBJ2-2, with TRBD2 as a possible D gene (8 bases). Germline V CDR1 and CDR2: LNHDA, SQIVND (reference sequence). V lost 5 bases and J 7 bases, leaving 17 bases between the germline ends. This CDR3 has 15 residues. The CDR3 protein is CASSPREGAGGELFF. The CDR3 DNA sequence: TGTGCCAGTAGTCCCCGGGAGGGGGCAGGCGGGGAGCTGTTTTTT.

The chain combines TRBV2 with TRBJ1-1, with 7 bases fitting TRBD1. The germline CDR1 and CDR2 sequences are SNHLY and FYNNEI. The CDR3 has 15 amino acids. V shed 1 base and J 5 bases; nucleotides not matched to a gene: 7. The CDR3 sequence: CASSEVEGAGTEAFF. The CDR3 nucleotides read TGTGCCAGCAGTGAAGTGGAGGGGGCAGGTACTGAAGCTTTCTTT.

The chain couples TRBV28 to TRBJ2-7; 7 nucleotides match TRBD2. This CDR3 comprises 15 residues. Looked up from germline, CDR1 is MDHEN and CDR2 is SYDVKM. V shed 0 bases and J 5 bases; nucleotides not matched to a gene: 7. CDR3 sequence: CASSLWTSSPNEQYF. The CDR3 coding sequence is TGTGCCAGCAGTTTATGGACTAGCTCCCCCAACGAGCAGTACTTC.

This chain connects TRBV30 to TRBJ2-7; TRBD2 matches 8 bases. The CDR3 runs 17 residues. Germline V gives CDR1 GTSNPN, CDR2 SVGIG (reference sequence). Germline trimming cut 6 bases from V and 7 bases from J; bases unmatched to any gene: 23. This chain's CDR3 is CACNRQDRGGLAWEQYF. CDR3 in DNA: TGTGCCTGCAACAGACAGGACCGGGGAGGACTAGCCTGGGAGCAGTACTTC.

This clone is a singleton in its sample. CDR3 sequence: CASSQVVLTGELFF. The CDR3 coding sequence is TGCGCCAGCAGCCAAGTTGTCCTCACCGGGGAGCTGTTTTTT. The chain employs TRBV4-3 and TRBJ2-2, with D hard to call. The germline gives CDR1 LGHNA, CDR2 YSLEER. V shed 1 base and J shed 4 bases, with 7 bases lying between them. The CDR3 runs 14 residues.

This chain connects TRBV28 to TRBJ1-1; 10 bases map to TRBD1. Trimming took 4 bases from V and 3 from J; bases not matched to a gene: 14. CDR3 length: 18 amino acids. The V gene's germline CDR1 is MDHEN and CDR2 SYDVKM. CDR3 loop: CASSYPPFGQGVDTEAFF. The CDR3 DNA reads as TGTGCCAGCAGTTACCCACCCTTTGGACAGGGGGTCGACACTGAAGCTTTCTTT. Looking up the rest from reference TRBV28 and TRBJ1-1 gives the full variable domain: DVKVTQSSRYLVKRTGEKVFLECVQDMDHENMFWYRQDPGLGLRLIYFSYDVKMKEKGDIPEGYSVSREKKERFSLILESASTNQTSMYLCASSYPPFGQGVDTEAFFGQGTRLTVV.

The CDR3 DNA sequence: TGTGCCAGCAGTGAGCGGACAGCCTACGAGCAGTACTTC. Its protein product is CASSERTAYEQYF. The V gene is TRBV6-1, the J gene TRBJ2-7, with D maybe TRBD1 (6 bases). Germline V gives CDR1 MNHNS, CDR2 SASEGT. Trimming took off 3 bases at V and 2 bases at J, with 8 bases between the two ends. The length of the CDR3 is 13 residues.

The table lists this clone with a few counts. V usage is TRBV2 and J usage is TRBJ2-7; D is ambiguous. CDR3 length equals 11 residues. The V end was cut by 6 bases, the J end by 1 base, with 4 bases between. Per germline, CDR1 SNHLY and CDR2 FYNNEI. CDR3 nucleotides: TGTGCCAGCAGGCGATCCTACGAGCAGTACTTC. This sequence encodes CASRRSYEQYF.